A single sample gave rise to the 10 T cell receptor beta chains below, sequenced in a study of cytomegalovirus exposure and HLA in healthy donors. The data were produced by immunoSEQ multiplex PCR, yet TCRdb's version contains in-frame clones alone and is incomplete. The data contain about 65,000 clones, about 91% of them singletons. Sequenced: PBMCs. The receptor set was obtained from a woman younger than 35 in good health and CMV-seronegative.

The DNA for the CDR3 is TGTGCCAGCAGTGATTCAACAGGGCCCTACGAGCAGTACTTC. It encodes CASSDSTGPYEQYF. This chain joins TRBV6-1 and TRBJ2-7; possibly TRBD1 for D (6 bases). The CDR3 spans 14 residues. Germline values: CDR1 MNHNS, CDR2 SASEGT. V lost 3 bases and J 2 bases, leaving 11 bases between the germline ends.

The chain has TRBV5-1 and TRBJ2-3, with a possible D match to TRBD2 (7 bases). Germline assignment: CDR1 SGHRS and CDR2 YFSETQ. This CDR3 contains 16 residues. V dropped 0 bases and J dropped 5 bases, with 16 bases sitting between them. The CDR3 loop is CASSLADQGTIDTQYF. CDR3 nucleotides: TGCGCCAGCAGCTTGGCCGACCAGGGGACTATAGATACGCAGTATTTT.

The chain is built from TRBV6-6 and TRBJ2-7; D is possibly TRBD2 (6 bases). The V end was cut by 4 bases, the J end by 9 bases, with 16 bases between. The length of the CDR3 is 13 residues. The V gene's germline CDR1 is MNHNY and CDR2 SVGAGI (reference sequence). The CDR3 DNA reads TGTGCCAGCAGTTCTGCCGGGTCCGGGGGGCAGTACTTC. Amino acids: CASSSAGSGGQYF.

The chain couples TRBV11-3 to TRBJ2-2, with TRBD1 matching 9 bases. Germline V CDR1 and CDR2: SGHNT, YENEEA. This CDR3 region has 17 residues. The V and J ends lost 1 base and 2 bases, in that order; junction bases with no gene match: 5. The CDR3 DNA is TGTGCCAGCAGCTTAGGTGGGACAGGGCGAAACACCGGGGAGCTGTTTTTT. Translating it yields CASSLGGTGRNTGELFF.

The chain has TRBV11-2 and TRBJ1-2, with 8 nucleotides matching TRBD1. After removal of 4 bases from V and 3 bases from J, the junction contained 7 bases not matched to a gene. Germline CDR1 reads SGHAT; CDR2 reads FQNNGV. The CDR3 is made up of 15 amino acids. The CDR3 nucleotides are TGTGCCAGCAGCTCTCCAGGGGGCCTAGACTATGGCTACACCTTC. Its protein product is CASSSPGGLDYGYTF. Using reference TRBV11-2 and TRBJ1-2 for the parts outside the CDR3, the full variable domain is EAGVAQSPRYKIIEKRQSVAFWCNPISGHATLYWYQQILGQGPKLLIQFQNNGVVDDSQLPKDRFSAERLKGVDSTLKIQPAKLEDSAVYLCASSSPGGLDYGYTFGSGTRLTVV.

The CDR3 loop reads CASTWDKTNYGYTF. DNA of the CDR3: TGTGCCAGCACCTGGGACAAGACCAACTATGGCTACACCTTC. The chain employs TRBV11-2 and TRBJ1-2, with a weak D call TRBD1 (6 bases). The ends were cut back, 7 bases at V and 2 bases at J, with 14 bases in the middle. The CDR3 runs to 14 residues. Germline V lookup: CDR1 SGHAT, CDR2 FQNNGV.

The chain carries TRBV7-8 and TRBJ1-5; TRBD1 matches 9 bases. With V trimmed by 5 bases and J by 6 bases, 5 bases remained unmatched. The CDR3 totals 14 residues. The germline CDR1 and CDR2 sequences are SGHVS and FQNEAQ. CDR3 in amino acids: CASSPGQGSQPQHF. The CDR3 DNA is TGTGCCAGCAGCCCGGGACAGGGAAGTCAGCCCCAGCATTTT.

This chain uses TRBV29-1 with TRBJ1-1; weak D call: TRBD1 (6 bases). Deletions cut 4 bases from V and 3 bases from J, with 9 bases between. The CDR3 covers 12 residues. CDR1 is SQVTM, CDR2 ANQGSEA, per germline. CDR3 DNA: TGCAGCGTTGGCCCAGGGGACACTGAAGCTTTCTTT. It yields the protein CSVGPGDTEAFF.

This chain uses TRBV27 with TRBJ1-5, with D possibly being TRBD1 (5 bases). The CDR3 contains 14 residues. Trimming left V 4 bases short and J 4 bases short, with 11 bases between. Germline CDR1 MNHEY, CDR2 SMNVEV (reference sequence). The CDR3 loop is CASSSIDSNQPQHF. The CDR3 DNA sequence: TGTGCCAGCAGTTCCATAGACAGTAATCAGCCCCAGCATTTT.

This chain links TRBV29-1 with TRBJ1-2; D may be TRBD1 (6 bases). This CDR3 region has 13 residues. Germline V CDR1 and CDR2: SQVTM, ANQGSEA. V lost 0 bases to trimming and J lost 4 bases, with 9 bases between them. CDR3 amino acids: CSVEDWDTYGYTF. Written as DNA, the CDR3 is TGCAGCGTTGAAGATTGGGACACCTATGGCTACACCTTC.